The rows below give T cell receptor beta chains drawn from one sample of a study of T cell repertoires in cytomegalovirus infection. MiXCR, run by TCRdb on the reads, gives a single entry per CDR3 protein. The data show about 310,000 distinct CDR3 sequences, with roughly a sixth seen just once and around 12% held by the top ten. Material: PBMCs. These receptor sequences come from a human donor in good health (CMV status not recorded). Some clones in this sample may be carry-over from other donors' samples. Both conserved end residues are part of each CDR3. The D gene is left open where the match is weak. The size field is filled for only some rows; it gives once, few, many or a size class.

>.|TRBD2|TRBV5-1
CASTSDGGAGTIEQYF
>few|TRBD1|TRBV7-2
CASSFGDRKETQYF
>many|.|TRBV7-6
CASSRGTTAGELFF
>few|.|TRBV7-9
CASSLAGLGRSPDTQYF
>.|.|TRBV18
CASSPRGKPYEQYF
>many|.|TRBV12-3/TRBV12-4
CASTLQGRAEAFF
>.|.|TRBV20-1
CSARDPRGSGANVLTF
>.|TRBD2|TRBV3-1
CASSRSGGETQYF
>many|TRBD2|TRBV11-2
CASNGLAGWNEQFF
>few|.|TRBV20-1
CSARDQPGYSNQPQHF
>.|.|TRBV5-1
CASSLIGGEEEKLFF
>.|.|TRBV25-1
CASSVDSQETQYF
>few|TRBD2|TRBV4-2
CASSQDRVAGGPYEQYF